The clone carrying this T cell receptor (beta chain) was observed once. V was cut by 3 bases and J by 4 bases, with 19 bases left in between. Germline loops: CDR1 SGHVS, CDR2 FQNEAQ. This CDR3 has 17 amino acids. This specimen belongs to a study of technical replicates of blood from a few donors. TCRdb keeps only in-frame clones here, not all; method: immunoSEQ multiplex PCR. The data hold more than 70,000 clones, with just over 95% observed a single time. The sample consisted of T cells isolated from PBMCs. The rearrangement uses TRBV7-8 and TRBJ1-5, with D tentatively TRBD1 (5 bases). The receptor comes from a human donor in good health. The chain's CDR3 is CASSLHIAGSGNQPQHF. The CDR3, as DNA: TGTGCCAGCAGCTTGCACATAGCGGGGTCAGGGAATCAGCCCCAGCATTTT.